The subject of this entry is one T cell receptor beta chain. This clone's antigen is unknown. The sample holds no much larger clone one base away, and base qualities are not on file. The data belong to a study of blood T cell repertoires in COVID-19 (dated by TCRdb to the early 2020s). Broadly, across the study: Samples covering the acute and convalescent phases of COVID-19 were provided by collaborators in the United States, Italy and Spain. The prospective study material was composed of cDNA or gDNA derived from T cells, B-cell-depleted T cells, or PBMCs. Subjects who had been exposed to COVID-19, were actively infected with it, or had recovered from it provided the deeply sampled blood TCRbeta repertoires that made up the dataset. The repertoires were made available in a free public database intended to serve as a resource for research on the immune response to SARS-CoV-2. Samples came from the ongoing ImmuneRACE study (first 160 participants) plus 1,254 subjects from 6 global collaborators. A de-identified subject ID, COVID-19 status, age in years and sex were almost always included in the sample metadata. Where available, HLA class I and class II types were taken from metadata supplied by the sample provider and were not determined by assay-based typing.

TCRbeta CDR3 regions were amplified from genomic DNA using the immunoSEQ Assay, a bias-controlled multiplex PCR. As for the authors' bioinformatics: Within the assay, amplification of reference gene primers was used to estimate how many nucleated cells each sample contained. To quantify the absolute abundance of each unique TCRbeta CDR3 rearrangement, sequence reads were collapsed and filtered. For each sample, productive Simpson clonality was calculated as the square root of Simpson's diversity index over productive rearrangements. The clones in this table, taken by TCRdb from immuneACCESS, are in-frame only. Not every clone is retained; where verified, under half of the shortfall comes from an unresolved V gene, and the cause of the rest is unknown. V, J and clone size reflect that table, while D and trimming were determined from the DNA. This sample is represented by about 37,000 clones; more than 70% of them were singletons. The ten largest clones represent roughly 10% of the sample.

Results and caveats for the whole study, not just this receptor: The amount of clinical and demographic metadata varied by source and participant and was provided uncurated.

The collaborating institutions used their own protocols to collect whole blood in K2EDTA tubes. For TCRbeta analysis, collaborator samples were shipped as frozen whole blood, as isolated PBMCs, or as DNA extracted from either sample type. Compared with germline, V lacks 3 bases and J lacks 7 bases; bases without a gene match: 13. Via the germline V gene (reference sequence), CDR1 is LGHDT and CDR2 YNNKEL. The CDR3 measures 17 amino acids from cysteine to phenylalanine. The entry retains the CDR3 DNA only, 51 bases that are in frame from base 1. The source of this sequence is a man in his sixties with active COVID-19. Sequenced sample: peripheral blood. The sequence is built from TRBV3-1 (or the pseudogene TRBV3-2) and TRBJ2-3, and TRBD2 aligns with 10 junction nucleotides. CDR3 sequence: CASSHLGELAGPNTQYF. The bases are TGTGCCAGCAGCCACTTGGGGGAACTAGCGGGACCTAATACGCAGTATTTT.